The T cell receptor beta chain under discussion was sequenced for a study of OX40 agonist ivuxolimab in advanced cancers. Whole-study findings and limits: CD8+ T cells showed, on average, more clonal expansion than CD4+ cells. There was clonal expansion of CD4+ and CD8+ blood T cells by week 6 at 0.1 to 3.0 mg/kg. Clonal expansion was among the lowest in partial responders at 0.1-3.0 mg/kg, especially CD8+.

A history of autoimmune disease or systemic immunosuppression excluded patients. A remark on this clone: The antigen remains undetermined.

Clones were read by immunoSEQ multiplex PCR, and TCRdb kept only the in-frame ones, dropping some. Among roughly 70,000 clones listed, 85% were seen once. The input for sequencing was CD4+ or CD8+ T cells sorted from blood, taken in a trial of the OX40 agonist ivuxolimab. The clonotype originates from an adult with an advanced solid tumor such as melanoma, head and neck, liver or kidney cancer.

CDR3 in DNA: TGCGCCAGCAGCCCCAACATACGGACCGGGGAGCTGTTTTTT. This gives the protein CASSPNIRTGELFF. J is TRBJ2-2 and V is TRBV4-3; unclear D gene. V lost 4 bases to trimming and J lost 5 bases, with 11 bases between them. Germline assignment: CDR1 LGHNA and CDR2 YSLEER. The CDR3 totals 14 residues.